These 10 T cell receptor beta chains came from one sample sequenced in a study of T cells after yellow fever vaccination. TCRdb independently ran MiXCR on the 5' RACE reads; one entry per CDR3 protein. Altogether about 550,000 distinct CDR3 sequences are present, approximately 21% being singletons, with the ten largest covering more than 13%. Sequenced material: PBMCs, taken 15 days after the yellow fever booster vaccination. These receptors came from a man aged 30-40 years who received the YFV17D yellow fever vaccine.

This clonotype occurred many times. The CDR3 loop is CASSQGPYGYTF. Written as DNA, the CDR3 is TGTGCCAGCAGCCAGGGACCCTATGGCTACACCTTC. The chain uses TRBV3-1 and TRBJ1-2; tentative D call: TRBD1 (5 bases). The CDR3 consists of 12 residues. Germline V CDR1 and CDR2: LGHDT, YNNKEL (reference sequence). Trimming took off 3 bases at V and 4 bases at J, with 6 bases between the two ends.

This clonotype came up a few times. The rearrangement uses TRBV29-1 and TRBJ1-2; 7 positions match TRBD1. After removal of 4 bases from V and 0 bases from J, the junction contained 2 bases not matched to a gene. The CDR3 consists of 13 residues. Germline CDR1 SQVTM, CDR2 ANQGSEA. This CDR3 is CSVVGQTNYGYTF. The CDR3 DNA reads TGCAGCGTTGTGGGACAGACTAACTATGGCTACACCTTC.

The table lists this clonotype with a few counts. The genes are TRBV7-8 and TRBJ2-3; maybe TRBD1 (6 bases). V was clipped by 2 bases and J by 1 base, with 13 bases between them. The germline V gene encodes CDR1 SGHVS and CDR2 FQNEAQ. CDR3 length: 16 residues. The CDR3 DNA sequence: TGTGCCAGCAGCTTACTACTCAGGGGCGGCACAGATACGCAGTATTTT. Protein: CASSLLLRGGTDTQYF.

This clonotype was counted a few times. The chain combines TRBV6-5 with TRBJ2-3; TRBD2 might be the D (6 bases). V gave up 2 bases and J gave up 3 bases, with 15 bases separating them. The CDR3 has 16 amino acids. Germline CDR1 is MNHEY and CDR2 is SVGAGI. The CDR3 reads CASSYSSGAVTDTQYF. The CDR3 DNA reads TGTGCCAGCAGTTACAGTAGCGGAGCCGTGACAGATACGCAGTATTTT.

In this sample, this clonotype turned up a few times. The CDR3 region has the DNA TGCAGCGTGGGGACCCCCAATCAGCCCCAGCATTTT. Translation gives CSVGTPNQPQHF. The chain employs TRBV29-1 and TRBJ1-5, with a possible D match to TRBD1 (5 bases). Trimming pared 6 bases from V and 3 bases from J, leaving 9 bases between. The CDR3 is 12 residues long. Germline V gives CDR1 SQVTM, CDR2 ANQGSEA.

This chain links TRBV2 with TRBJ2-3; D not certain. The germline V and J ends were trimmed by 4 bases and 5 bases, with 7 bases remaining between them. Germline V gene lookup returns CDR1 SNHLY and CDR2 FYNNEI. CDR3 length: 12 amino acids. For the CDR3, the DNA is TGTGCCAGCAGTGGTATGGTAGATACGCAGTATTTT. Translation gives CASSGMVDTQYF.

The chain employs TRBV5-1 and TRBJ2-1; the D gene is possibly TRBD2 (6 bases). The V end was cut by 5 bases, the J end by 1 base, with 13 bases between. The V gene's germline CDR1 is SGHRS and CDR2 YFSETQ. The CDR3 is 15 residues long. The DNA of the CDR3 is TGCGCCAGCAGAGGACGGGAGTTGTCCTACAATGAGCAGTTCTTC. Its protein is CASRGRELSYNEQFF.

This clonotype was counted a few times. The chain carries TRBV19 and TRBJ2-1; 8 positions match TRBD1. The CDR3 runs 13 residues. Germline CDR1 LNHDA, CDR2 SQIVND (reference sequence). Trimming at V came to 4 bases and at J to 8 bases, leaving 4 bases not matched to a gene. As DNA, the CDR3 is TGTGCCAGTAGTACACAGGGGGTTTATGAGCAGTTCTTC. Amino acids: CASSTQGVYEQFF.

Ten or more counts support this clonotype. The V call is TRBV7-2, the J call TRBJ1-4; tentatively, D is TRBD1 (6 bases). CDR3 length: 12 residues. Between the trimmed V and J ends, which lost 6 bases and 8 bases, there was a span of 10 bases. Germline CDR1 is SGHTA and CDR2 is FQGNSA. CDR3 in DNA: TGTGCCAGCAGGGGGGCAGGGGAAAAACTGTTTTTT. This encodes CASRGAGEKLFF.

J is TRBJ1-5 and V is TRBV18, with D hard to call. Per germline, CDR1 KGHSH and CDR2 LQKENI. With 4 bases removed from V and 2 bases from J, the gap between germline ends came to 12 bases. This CDR3 region has 15 residues. CDR3 nucleotide sequence: TGTGCCAGCTCACGGGCAGCTCGGCGCAATCAGCCCCAGCATTTT. Translating it yields CASSRAARRNQPQHF.